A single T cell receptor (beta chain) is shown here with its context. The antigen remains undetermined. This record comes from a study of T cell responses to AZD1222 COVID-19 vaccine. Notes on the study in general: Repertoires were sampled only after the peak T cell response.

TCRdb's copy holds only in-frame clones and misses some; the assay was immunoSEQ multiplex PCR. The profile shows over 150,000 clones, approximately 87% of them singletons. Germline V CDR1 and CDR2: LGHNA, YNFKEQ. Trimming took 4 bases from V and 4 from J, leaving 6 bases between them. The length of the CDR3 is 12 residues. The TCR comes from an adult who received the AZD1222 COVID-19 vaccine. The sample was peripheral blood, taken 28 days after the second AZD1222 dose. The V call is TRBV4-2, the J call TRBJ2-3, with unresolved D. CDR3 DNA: TGTGCCAGCAGCCCCTCCGCAGATACGCAGTATTTT. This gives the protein CASSPSADTQYF.